Listed below are T cell receptor beta chains from one sample, sequenced in a study of lymphopenia after photon versus proton radiotherapy. Profiling relied on immunoSEQ multiplex PCR, and the TCRdb table lists in-frame clones only, not all of them. Of 150,000 to 200,000 clones listed, approximately 86% are singletons. The sequenced sample was peripheral blood, obtained from a patient treated with photon-based radiotherapy. The receptors originated from a man in his fifties or sixties with gastric cancer. CDR3s include the opening cysteine and the closing phenylalanine or tryptophan. The order of the fields is CDR3 DNA, CDR3 protein, J gene, clone size, D gene, V gene. The D gene is left open where the match is weak. Not all rows give a size; the values are once, few, many and, for expanded clones, a class.

DNA: TGTGCCAGCAGCTTAGCAACTAGCGGGAGGATCTACGAGCAGTACTTC
CDR3: CASSLATSGRIYEQYF
J: TRBJ2-7
size: -
D: TRBD2
V: TRBV7-2

DNA: TGTGCCAGCAGCCCAGGACTAGCCGCTTACAATGAGCAGTTCTTC
CDR3: CASSPGLAAYNEQFF
J: TRBJ2-1
size: once
D: TRBD2
V: TRBV6-5

DNA: TGTGCCAGCAGCCCGCGGTTGGGCCAGGGTTATTATGGGGCCAACGTCCTGACTTTC
CDR3: CASSPRLGQGYYGANVLTF
J: TRBJ2-6
size: -
D: -
V: TRBV9

DNA: TGCGCCAGCAGCCAACAGGCTCTTCGGGACATTTACAATGAGCAGTTCTTC
CDR3: CASSQQALRDIYNEQFF
J: TRBJ2-1
size: -
D: -
V: TRBV4-1

DNA: TGTGCCAGCAGCCCCGGGACAGGGTCTCTAAGCCAAGAGACCCAGTACTTC
CDR3: CASSPGTGSLSQETQYF
J: TRBJ2-5
size: -
D: TRBD1
V: TRBV7-9

DNA: TGTGCCAGCAGTGAAAGCCGTGGGGAAAGCTCCTACGAGCAGTACTTC
CDR3: CASSESRGESSYEQYF
J: TRBJ2-7
size: -
D: -
V: TRBV25-1

DNA: TGTGCCAGTAGTATAGATCTGAGCGGGAGGGGGATCGATGAGCAGTTCTTC
CDR3: CASSIDLSGRGIDEQFF
J: TRBJ2-1
size: -
D: TRBD2
V: TRBV19

DNA: TGTGCCAGTAGAAAAACAGGGGGGACTGAAGCTTTCTTT
CDR3: CASRKTGGTEAFF
J: TRBJ1-1
size: -
D: TRBD1
V: TRBV19

DNA: TGTGCCATCAGTGAGGGGGGGGATACGCAGTATTTT
CDR3: CAISEGGDTQYF
J: TRBJ2-3
size: -
D: -
V: TRBV10-3

DNA: TGCGCCAGCAGCCAAGATCGGGGGGGGAGAGAAAAACTGTTTTTT
CDR3: CASSQDRGGREKLFF
J: TRBJ1-4
size: -
D: -
V: TRBV4-3